A selection of T cell receptor beta chains follows, all from one sample in a study of shared clonotypes between healthy human individuals. Profiled with immunoSEQ multiplex PCR; TCRdb holds only in-frame clones, not every one. Among around 640,000 clones listed, 96% were seen once. The material sequenced was naive CD8+ T cells sorted from blood. The receptors here all came from a woman aged 30 to 39 in good health. CDR3s include the opening cysteine and the closing phenylalanine or tryptophan. A D gene is named only where the DNA matches it firmly. Only some rows state a clone size, as once, few, many or a class for expanded clones.

d_call: TRBD2; j_call: TRBJ2-5; clone_size: -; v_call: TRBV13; cdr3_aa: CASSFSGTSGSFVETQYF; cdr3_nt: TGTGCCAGCAGTTTTTCCGGGACTAGCGGGAGTTTCGTTGAGACCCAGTACTTC
d_call: -; j_call: TRBJ2-1; clone_size: -; v_call: TRBV6-6; cdr3_aa: CASSYSQGVINEQFF; cdr3_nt: TGTGCCAGCAGTTACAGTCAAGGGGTTATTAATGAGCAGTTCTTC
d_call: -; j_call: TRBJ2-5; clone_size: -; v_call: TRBV11-2; cdr3_aa: CASSDLMVEETQYF; cdr3_nt: TGTGCCAGCAGCGACCTAATGGTGGAGGAGACCCAGTACTTC
d_call: TRBD2; j_call: TRBJ2-5; clone_size: -; v_call: TRBV13; cdr3_aa: CASSSDGGAQETQYF; cdr3_nt: TGTGCCAGCAGCTCGGACGGGGGGGCACAAGAGACCCAGTACTTC
d_call: -; j_call: TRBJ1-1; clone_size: -; v_call: TRBV5-1; cdr3_aa: CASSLDQPYTEAFF; cdr3_nt: TGCGCCAGCAGCTTGGATCAGCCCTACACTGAAGCTTTCTTT
d_call: -; j_call: TRBJ1-1; clone_size: -; v_call: TRBV10-3; cdr3_aa: CAISEWAAPEAFF; cdr3_nt: TGTGCCATCAGTGAGTGGGCCGCCCCTGAAGCTTTCTTT
d_call: -; j_call: TRBJ2-7; clone_size: -; v_call: TRBV6-6; cdr3_aa: CASSYRDTAYEQYF; cdr3_nt: TGTGCCAGCAGTTACAGGGACACAGCCTACGAGCAGTACTTC
d_call: -; j_call: TRBJ1-2; clone_size: -; v_call: TRBV27; cdr3_aa: CASSFGGADYGYTF; cdr3_nt: TGTGCCAGCAGTTTCGGGGGCGCGGACTATGGCTACACCTTC
d_call: TRBD2; j_call: TRBJ2-1; clone_size: -; v_call: TRBV13; cdr3_aa: CASSGPGLANEQFF; cdr3_nt: TGTGCCAGCAGCGGTCCGGGACTAGCGAATGAGCAGTTCTTC
d_call: TRBD1; j_call: TRBJ2-7; clone_size: -; v_call: TRBV5-1; cdr3_aa: CASSLGDSTYEQYF; cdr3_nt: TGCGCCAGCAGCTTGGGGGACAGTACCTACGAGCAGTACTTC
d_call: TRBD2; j_call: TRBJ2-1; clone_size: -; v_call: TRBV28; cdr3_aa: CASTAGDEQFF; cdr3_nt: TGTGCCAGCACCGCGGGAGATGAGCAGTTCTTC
d_call: -; j_call: TRBJ2-6; clone_size: -; v_call: TRBV7-2; cdr3_aa: CASSLVGVSGANVLTF; cdr3_nt: TGTGCCAGCAGCTTAGTCGGGGTCTCTGGGGCCAACGTCCTGACTTTC
d_call: TRBD2; j_call: TRBJ2-2; clone_size: -; v_call: TRBV15; cdr3_aa: CATSGGTTAGELFF; cdr3_nt: TGTGCCACCAGCGGGGGGACTACGGCCGGGGAGCTGTTTTTT
d_call: -; j_call: TRBJ2-7; clone_size: -; v_call: TRBV7-9; cdr3_aa: CASSLASAYEQYF; cdr3_nt: TGTGCCAGCAGCTTAGCGTCGGCCTACGAGCAGTACTTC
d_call: TRBD1; j_call: TRBJ1-2; clone_size: -; v_call: TRBV19; cdr3_aa: CASSSKPGQAYGYTF; cdr3_nt: TGTGCCAGTAGTTCGAAACCGGGACAGGCCTATGGCTACACCTTC
d_call: -; j_call: TRBJ2-1; clone_size: -; v_call: TRBV4-1; cdr3_aa: CASSPVGGRTGFGGFF; cdr3_nt: TGCGCCAGCAGCCCGGTTGGGGGACGCACGGGTTTTGGGGGCTTCTTC
d_call: TRBD2; j_call: TRBJ2-7; clone_size: -; v_call: TRBV30; cdr3_aa: CAFQLAGGGEQYF; cdr3_nt: TGTGCCTTCCAACTAGCGGGAGGAGGCGAGCAGTACTTC
d_call: -; j_call: TRBJ1-1; clone_size: -; v_call: TRBV25-1; cdr3_aa: CASSEGPMGITEAFF; cdr3_nt: TGTGCCAGCAGTGAAGGTCCAATGGGGATCACTGAAGCTTTCTTT
d_call: -; j_call: TRBJ2-7; clone_size: -; v_call: TRBV27; cdr3_aa: CASSPWAGSLYEQYF; cdr3_nt: TGTGCCAGCAGTCCTTGGGCGGGAAGTTTATACGAGCAGTACTTC
d_call: -; j_call: TRBJ1-3; clone_size: -; v_call: TRBV19; cdr3_aa: CASILGNTIYF; cdr3_nt: TGTGCCAGTATCCTTGGAAACACCATATATTTT
d_call: TRBD1; j_call: TRBJ2-1; clone_size: -; v_call: TRBV5-8; cdr3_aa: CASSLVRGYNEQFF; cdr3_nt: TGTGCCAGCAGCTTGGTCAGGGGGTATAATGAGCAGTTCTTC
d_call: -; j_call: TRBJ1-2; clone_size: -; v_call: TRBV14; cdr3_aa: CASSQVQGGYGYTF; cdr3_nt: TGTGCCAGCAGCCAGGTACAGGGAGGATATGGCTACACCTTC
d_call: TRBD2; j_call: TRBJ2-1; clone_size: -; v_call: TRBV19; cdr3_aa: CASSMSGVAHNEQFF; cdr3_nt: TGTGCCAGTAGTATGAGCGGGGTTGCTCACAATGAGCAGTTCTTC
d_call: -; j_call: TRBJ1-5; clone_size: -; v_call: TRBV5-6; cdr3_aa: CASSFGAGDQPQHF; cdr3_nt: TGTGCCAGCAGCTTCGGGGCAGGGGATCAGCCCCAGCATTTT
d_call: -; j_call: TRBJ2-1; clone_size: -; v_call: TRBV7-9; cdr3_aa: CASSLRERVFF; cdr3_nt: TGTGCCAGCAGCTTACGGGAGAGAGTGTTCTTC
d_call: -; j_call: TRBJ2-1; clone_size: -; v_call: TRBV7-9; cdr3_aa: CASSGRAPPGEQFF; cdr3_nt: TGTGCCAGCAGCGGCCGGGCCCCGCCAGGTGAGCAGTTCTTC
d_call: -; j_call: TRBJ2-3; clone_size: -; v_call: TRBV10-3; cdr3_aa: CAISGDIGTDTQYF; cdr3_nt: TGTGCCATCAGCGGAGACATTGGCACAGATACGCAGTATTTT
d_call: -; j_call: TRBJ2-7; clone_size: once; v_call: TRBV28; cdr3_aa: CASSFGLLTLGAYEQYF; cdr3_nt: TGTGCCAGCAGTTTTGGGCTTCTCACCCTAGGGGCGTACGAGCAGTACTTC
d_call: -; j_call: TRBJ2-7; clone_size: -; v_call: TRBV28; cdr3_aa: CASSLGGRPHEQYF; cdr3_nt: TGTGCCAGCAGTTTAGGTGGGAGGCCACACGAGCAGTACTTC
d_call: -; j_call: TRBJ2-7; clone_size: -; v_call: TRBV7-9; cdr3_aa: CASSLLLGPAGEQYF; cdr3_nt: TGTGCCAGCAGCTTACTGCTGGGACCGGCGGGGGAGCAGTACTTC
d_call: TRBD2; j_call: TRBJ2-3; clone_size: -; v_call: TRBV14; cdr3_aa: CASSGGLVRQYTQYF; cdr3_nt: TGTGCCAGCAGCGGGGGACTAGTTCGACAGTATACGCAGTATTTT
d_call: TRBD1; j_call: TRBJ2-1; clone_size: -; v_call: TRBV19; cdr3_aa: CASSILTGEHNEQFF; cdr3_nt: TGTGCCAGTAGTATACTGACAGGGGAACACAATGAGCAGTTCTTC
d_call: TRBD1; j_call: TRBJ1-2; clone_size: -; v_call: TRBV6-5; cdr3_aa: CASSSDRELYGYTF; cdr3_nt: TGTGCCAGCAGTTCCGACAGGGAACTCTATGGCTACACCTTC
d_call: -; j_call: TRBJ2-1; clone_size: -; v_call: TRBV27; cdr3_aa: CASGFSGNEQFF; cdr3_nt: TGTGCCAGCGGGTTTAGCGGAAATGAGCAGTTCTTC
d_call: TRBD2; j_call: TRBJ2-3; clone_size: -; v_call: TRBV4-2; cdr3_aa: CASSHNNPGLADSTDTQYF; cdr3_nt: TGTGCCAGCAGCCATAACAACCCCGGACTAGCGGATAGCACAGATACGCAGTATTTT
d_call: TRBD2; j_call: TRBJ2-7; clone_size: -; v_call: TRBV27; cdr3_aa: CASSFGSGEGEQYF; cdr3_nt: TGTGCCAGCAGTTTCGGTAGCGGGGAGGGCGAGCAGTACTTC
d_call: TRBD1; j_call: TRBJ1-2; clone_size: -; v_call: TRBV14; cdr3_aa: CASSQGDSYYGYTF; cdr3_nt: TGTGCCAGCAGCCAAGGGGACAGCTACTATGGCTACACCTTC
d_call: TRBD1; j_call: TRBJ1-1; clone_size: -; v_call: TRBV27; cdr3_aa: CASRRTGVNTEAFF; cdr3_nt: TGTGCCAGCAGACGGACAGGGGTGAACACTGAAGCTTTCTTT
d_call: -; j_call: TRBJ1-1; clone_size: once; v_call: TRBV19; cdr3_aa: CASSTEAFF; cdr3_nt: TGTGCCAGTAGCACTGAAGCTTTCTTT
d_call: TRBD1; j_call: TRBJ2-1; clone_size: -; v_call: TRBV2; cdr3_aa: CASRDRVAYNEQFF; cdr3_nt: TGTGCCAGCAGAGACAGGGTTGCCTACAATGAGCAGTTCTTC
d_call: -; j_call: TRBJ2-7; clone_size: once; v_call: TRBV19; cdr3_aa: CASSMGRAGGYEQYF; cdr3_nt: TGTGCCAGTAGTATGGGACGGGCCGGGGGCTACGAGCAGTACTTC
d_call: -; j_call: TRBJ2-7; clone_size: -; v_call: TRBV10-1; cdr3_aa: CASSETTGQAYEQYF; cdr3_nt: TGCGCCAGCAGTGAGACGACGGGCCAAGCCTACGAGCAGTACTTC
d_call: TRBD1; j_call: TRBJ1-6; clone_size: -; v_call: TRBV9; cdr3_aa: CASSTGGYNSPLHF; cdr3_nt: TGTGCCAGCAGCACAGGGGGCTATAATTCACCCCTCCACTTT
d_call: -; j_call: TRBJ1-5; clone_size: -; v_call: TRBV7-8; cdr3_aa: CASSLVYWGDQPQHF; cdr3_nt: TGTGCCAGCAGCTTAGTATACTGGGGGGATCAGCCCCAGCATTTT
d_call: -; j_call: TRBJ2-1; clone_size: -; v_call: TRBV27; cdr3_aa: CASSSDSPGFNEQFF; cdr3_nt: TGTGCCAGCAGTTCCGATTCGCCGGGGTTCAATGAGCAGTTCTTC
d_call: -; j_call: TRBJ2-1; clone_size: -; v_call: TRBV7-8; cdr3_aa: CASSLGGSYNEQFF; cdr3_nt: TGTGCCAGCAGCTTAGGGGGCTCCTACAATGAGCAGTTCTTC
d_call: -; j_call: TRBJ1-3; clone_size: -; v_call: TRBV4-1; cdr3_aa: CASSPISTSGNTIYF; cdr3_nt: TGCGCCAGCAGCCCTATTAGCACCTCTGGAAACACCATATATTTT
d_call: -; j_call: TRBJ1-2; clone_size: -; v_call: TRBV5-4; cdr3_aa: CASSRGGGLNEGYTF; cdr3_nt: TGTGCCAGCAGCCGAGGGGGGGGCCTCAATGAGGGCTACACCTTC
d_call: -; j_call: TRBJ2-1; clone_size: -; v_call: TRBV6-5; cdr3_aa: CASSLDRTAHNEQFF; cdr3_nt: TGTGCCAGCAGTTTGGATAGAACGGCCCACAATGAGCAGTTCTTC
d_call: -; j_call: TRBJ2-5; clone_size: -; v_call: TRBV18; cdr3_aa: CASSPDGEETQYF; cdr3_nt: TGTGCCAGCTCACCAGATGGGGAAGAGACCCAGTACTTC
d_call: TRBD1; j_call: TRBJ1-1; clone_size: -; v_call: TRBV5-4; cdr3_aa: CASSYRGAGTEAFF; cdr3_nt: TGTGCCAGCAGCTACAGGGGCGCGGGAACTGAAGCTTTCTTT
d_call: TRBD1; j_call: TRBJ2-1; clone_size: -; v_call: TRBV4-1; cdr3_aa: CASSQSGQGRMNEQFF; cdr3_nt: TGCGCCAGCAGCCAATCTGGACAGGGCCGAATGAATGAGCAGTTCTTC
d_call: TRBD2; j_call: TRBJ2-3; clone_size: once; v_call: TRBV13; cdr3_aa: CASSPRLATSTDTQYF; cdr3_nt: TGTGCCAGCAGCCCCCGACTAGCGACTAGCACAGATACGCAGTATTTT
d_call: -; j_call: TRBJ1-5; clone_size: -; v_call: TRBV10-2; cdr3_aa: CASRPTFSNQPQHF; cdr3_nt: TGCGCCAGCAGGCCCACCTTTAGCAATCAGCCCCAGCATTTT
d_call: -; j_call: TRBJ2-7; clone_size: -; v_call: TRBV2; cdr3_aa: CASSPSRAGNEQYF; cdr3_nt: TGTGCCAGCAGTCCGTCGCGGGCAGGGAACGAGCAGTACTTC
d_call: -; j_call: TRBJ1-1; clone_size: -; v_call: TRBV5-6; cdr3_aa: CASSYQLTGPEAFF; cdr3_nt: TGTGCCAGCAGCTACCAACTTACAGGGCCAGAAGCTTTCTTT
d_call: -; j_call: TRBJ2-5; clone_size: once; v_call: TRBV7-8; cdr3_aa: CASSQGETQYF; cdr3_nt: TGTGCCAGCAGCCAGGGAGAGACCCAGTACTTC
d_call: -; j_call: TRBJ2-2; clone_size: -; v_call: TRBV29-1; cdr3_aa: CSVGANTGELFF; cdr3_nt: TGCAGCGTTGGAGCGAACACCGGGGAGCTGTTTTTT
d_call: TRBD1; j_call: TRBJ1-2; clone_size: -; v_call: TRBV29-1; cdr3_aa: CSVRGQGVDYGYTF; cdr3_nt: TGCAGCGTAAGGGGACAGGGGGTTGACTATGGCTACACCTTC